This T cell receptor beta chain was sequenced for a study of T cells in Graves' hyperthyroidism and ophthalmopathy. Findings and caveats of the study: Most clonotypes expanded in the thyroid (above 0.001) were also present in blood. Ophthalmopathy onset followed model prediction by a median about 6.5 months.

Based on clinical symptoms, serum thyroxine and TRAb, thyroid ultrasound and orbital computed tomography, diagnoses were reached. This CDR3 is built from 12 residues. Looked up from germline, CDR1 is DFQATT and CDR2 is SNEGSKA (reference sequence). The V gene lost 6 bases and the J gene lost 1 base, with 8 bases spanning the gap. Of note for this clonotype: What it binds is not known.

Regions amplified from RNA transcripts were the TCR beta CDR3 regions. HTBI primers drove first-round RT-PCR of the TCR CDR3. Using its own MiXCR run on the multiplex PCR reads, TCRdb lists one record per CDR3 protein. Of about half a million distinct CDR3 sequences in the sample, approximately 20% were seen once. This chain links TRBV20-1 with TRBJ2-3; no definite D call. The TCR sequence derives from a man aged 35 to 55 with Graves' ophthalmopathy. The sequencing input was blood. The CDR3 here is CSAARRTDTQYF. CDR3 bases: TGCAGTGCAGCAAGACGCACAGATACGCAGTATTTT.